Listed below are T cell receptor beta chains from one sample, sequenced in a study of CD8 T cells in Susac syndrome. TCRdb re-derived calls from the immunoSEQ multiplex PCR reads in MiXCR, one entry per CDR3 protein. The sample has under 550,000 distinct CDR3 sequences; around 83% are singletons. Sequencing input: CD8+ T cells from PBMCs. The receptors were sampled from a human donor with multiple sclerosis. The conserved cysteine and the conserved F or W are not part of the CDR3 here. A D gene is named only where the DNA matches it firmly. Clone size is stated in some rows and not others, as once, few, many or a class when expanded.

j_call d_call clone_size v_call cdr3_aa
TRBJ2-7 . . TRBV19 ASRRGSTYEQY
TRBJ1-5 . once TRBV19 ASFSEYDSNQPQH
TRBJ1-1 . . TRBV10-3 AISESTGVNTEAF
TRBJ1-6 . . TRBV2 ATLLEYSGSSYNSPLH
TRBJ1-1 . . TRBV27 ASSLSPDMNTEAF
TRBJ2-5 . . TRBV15 ATSEGETQY
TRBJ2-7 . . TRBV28 ASSRDLHEQY
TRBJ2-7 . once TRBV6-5 ASSYAESGALNSYEQY
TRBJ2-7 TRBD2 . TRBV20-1 SARTSGRYEQY
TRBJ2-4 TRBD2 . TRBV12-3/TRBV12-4 ASSPPGGYIQY
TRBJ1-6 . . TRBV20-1 SAASGPPLH
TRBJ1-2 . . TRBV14 ASSQDQPPAAGYT
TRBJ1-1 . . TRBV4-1 ASSQEARIAEAF
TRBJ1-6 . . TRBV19 ASSLRRWQSRNSPLH
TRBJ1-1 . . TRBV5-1 ASSLARGMLNTEAF
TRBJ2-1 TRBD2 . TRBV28 ASSLRGGLAGDNEQF
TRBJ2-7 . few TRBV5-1 ASRPPTGNEQY
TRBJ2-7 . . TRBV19 ASSISDNLYEQY
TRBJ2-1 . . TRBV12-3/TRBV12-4 ASSSRDGEQF
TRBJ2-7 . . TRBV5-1 ASSIRFYGQY
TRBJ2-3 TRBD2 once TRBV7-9 ASSPGTSGRSTDTQY
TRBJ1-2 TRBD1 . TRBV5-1 ASSRGQALPGGGYT
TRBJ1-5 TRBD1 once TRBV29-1 SVATGDNQPQH
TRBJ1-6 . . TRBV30 AWSAGNNSPLH
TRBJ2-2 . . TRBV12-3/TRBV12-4 ASSLNGIGELF
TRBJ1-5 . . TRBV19 ASSPRIWGQFQPQH
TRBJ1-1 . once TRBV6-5 ASSFLASNTEAF
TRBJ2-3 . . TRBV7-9 ASSLRNWYTDTQY
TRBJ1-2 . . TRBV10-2 ASSESKGNYGYT
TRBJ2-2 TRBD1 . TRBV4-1 ASTPGQGNTGELF
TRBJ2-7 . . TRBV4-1 ASSQGHYSYEQY
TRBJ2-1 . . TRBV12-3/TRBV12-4 ASSLGLGGQF
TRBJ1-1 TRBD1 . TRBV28 ASSPRADRVTEAF
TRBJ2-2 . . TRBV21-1 ASSKDLGQGGSGENTGELF
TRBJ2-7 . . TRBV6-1 AASHEGGYEQY
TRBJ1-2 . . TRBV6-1 ASTPGGEGYGYT
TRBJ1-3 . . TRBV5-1 ASSLDTFSGNTIY
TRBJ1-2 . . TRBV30 AWSFLSTTNYGYT
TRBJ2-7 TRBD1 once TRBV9 ASSATPGQGYYEQY
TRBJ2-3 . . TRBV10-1 ASSVVFGDTDTQY
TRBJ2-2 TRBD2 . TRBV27 ASSPRGMNTGELF
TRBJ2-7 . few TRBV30 AWSVESGYEQY
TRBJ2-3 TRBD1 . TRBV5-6 ASSRGRTGRADTQY
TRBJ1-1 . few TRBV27 ASSHPGVEAF
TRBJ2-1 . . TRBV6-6 ASSYSSSGQF
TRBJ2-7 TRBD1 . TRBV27 ASRDRTGGNEQY
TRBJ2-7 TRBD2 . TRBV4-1 ASSQEASGNPYEQY
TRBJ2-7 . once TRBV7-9 ASSLNPSEDEQY
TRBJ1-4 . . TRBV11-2 ASSHRVNEKLF
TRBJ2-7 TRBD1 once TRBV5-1 ASSLTGGASYEQY
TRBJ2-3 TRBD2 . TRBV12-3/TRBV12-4 ASSASHLAGGDTQY
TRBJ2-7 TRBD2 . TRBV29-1 SVELEASGISYEQY
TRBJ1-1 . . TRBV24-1 ATGPQAVHEAF
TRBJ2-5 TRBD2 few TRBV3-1 ASKGPGGALETQY